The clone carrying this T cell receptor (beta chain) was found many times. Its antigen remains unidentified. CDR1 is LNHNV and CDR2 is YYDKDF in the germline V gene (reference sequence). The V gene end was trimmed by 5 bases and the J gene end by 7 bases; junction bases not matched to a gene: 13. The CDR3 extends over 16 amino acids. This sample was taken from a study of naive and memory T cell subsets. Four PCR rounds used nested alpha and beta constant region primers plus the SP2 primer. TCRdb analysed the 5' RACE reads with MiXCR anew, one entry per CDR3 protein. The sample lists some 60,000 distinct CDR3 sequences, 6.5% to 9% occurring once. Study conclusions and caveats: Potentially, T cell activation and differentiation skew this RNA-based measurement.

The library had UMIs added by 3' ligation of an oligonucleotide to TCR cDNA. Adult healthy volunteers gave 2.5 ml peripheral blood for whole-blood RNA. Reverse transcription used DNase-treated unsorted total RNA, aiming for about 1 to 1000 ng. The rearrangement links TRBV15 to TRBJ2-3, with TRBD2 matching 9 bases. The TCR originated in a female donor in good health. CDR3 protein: CATSWLIAGGQNTQYF. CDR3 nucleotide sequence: TGTGCCACCAGCTGGTTGATTGCGGGAGGGCAAAATACGCAGTATTTT.